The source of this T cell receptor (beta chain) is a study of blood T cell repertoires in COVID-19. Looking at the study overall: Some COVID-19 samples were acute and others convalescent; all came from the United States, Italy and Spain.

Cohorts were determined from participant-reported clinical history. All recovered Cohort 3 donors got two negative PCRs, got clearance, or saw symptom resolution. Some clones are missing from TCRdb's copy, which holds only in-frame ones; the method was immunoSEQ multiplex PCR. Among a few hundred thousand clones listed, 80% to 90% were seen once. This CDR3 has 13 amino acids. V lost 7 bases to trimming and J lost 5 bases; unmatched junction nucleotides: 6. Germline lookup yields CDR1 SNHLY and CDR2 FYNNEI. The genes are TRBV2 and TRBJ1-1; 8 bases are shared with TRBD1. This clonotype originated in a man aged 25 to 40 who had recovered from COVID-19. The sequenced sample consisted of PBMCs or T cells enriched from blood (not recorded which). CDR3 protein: CASKSDRATEAFF. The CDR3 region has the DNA TGTGCCAGCAAATCGGACAGGGCGACTGAAGCTTTCTTT. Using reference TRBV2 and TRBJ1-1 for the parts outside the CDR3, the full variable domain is EPEVTQTPSHQVTQMGQEVILRCVPISNHLYFYWYRQILGQKVEFLVSFYNNEISEKSEIFDDQFSVERPDGSNFTLKIRSTKLEDSAMYFCASKSDRATEAFFGQGTRLTVV.